This T cell receptor (beta chain) was identified during a study of CD8 T cells in ankylosing spondylitis. Study-wide findings and caveats: Disease-linked clones bore a CD8+ phenotype, appearing relatively rarely in peripheral blood. Reportedly, disease-linked clones are significantly enriched in ankylosing spondylitis patients' matched synovial fluid.

Each CDR3 protein gets one entry after TCRdb re-called the 5' RACE reads with MiXCR. The table has 290,000 or so distinct CDR3 sequences, less than 25% seen once. This clonotype was counted ten times or more. Its antigen is undetermined. V dropped 7 bases and J dropped 0 bases, with 12 bases sitting between them. The CDR3 runs 14 residues. This TCR came from a female donor with ankylosing spondylitis or in good health (not recorded which). The specimen sequenced was blood, either unsorted or a sorted T cell fraction (not recorded which). This sequence joins TRBV12-3 or TRBV12-4 and TRBJ1-1; unclear D gene. CDR3 DNA sequence: TGTGCCAGCAAACATAGACGAATGAACACTGAAGCTTTCTTT. Translating it yields CASKHRRMNTEAFF.